This passage covers 20 T cell receptor beta chains from one sample sequenced in a study of blood T cell repertoires in COVID-19. Clones were sequenced by immunoSEQ multiplex PCR, and TCRdb holds only the in-frame ones, with some missing. This table has 75,000 or so clones, approximately 78% appearing once. What was sequenced was peripheral blood. The receptor set was obtained from a man aged 55-75 years with acute or convalescent COVID-19.

J is TRBJ2-2 and V is TRBV7-3; 12 bases align to TRBD2. The germline V gene has CDR1 SGHTA and CDR2 FQGTGA. CDR3 length: 16 amino acids. With V trimmed by 5 bases and J by 2 bases, 3 bases remained unmatched. Here the CDR3 DNA reads TGTGCCAGCAGCAGGACTAGCGGGGCCAACACCGGGGAGCTGTTTTTT. It codes for CASSRTSGANTGELFF.

This clone was seen a few times. The chain has TRBV28 and TRBJ2-7; 14 positions agree with TRBD2. The junction had 7 bases not matched to a gene; V was cut back by 6 bases and J by 6 bases. The V gene's germline CDR1 is MDHEN and CDR2 SYDVKM. The CDR3 extends over 15 amino acids. The CDR3 DNA follows: TGTGCCAGCAGCCGTGGGACTAGCGGGAGACGCGAGCAGTACTTC. This translates into CASSRGTSGRREQYF.

The chain couples TRBV2 to TRBJ2-5; 8 bases align to TRBD2. CDR1 and CDR2 (germline): SNHLY, FYNNEI. Germline trimming cut 6 bases from V and 5 bases from J; bases unmatched to any gene: 5. The CDR3 totals 13 residues. CDR3 DNA: TGTGCCAGCAGGGTAACTAGCGGCGAGACCCAGTACTTC. This encodes CASRVTSGETQYF.

The V call is TRBV21-1, the J call TRBJ1-6; the listed D gene, TRBD1, was not tested against the DNA. TRBV21-1 is tagged as a pseudogene. The CDR3 contains 16 residues. CDR3 nucleotide sequence: TGTGCCAGCAGCAAAGCACAGACAGTTGGTGGTTCACCCCTCCACTTT. Translating it yields CASSKAQTVGGSPLHF.

The rearrangement links TRBV3-1 (or the pseudogene TRBV3-2) to TRBJ2-1; the D gene is possibly TRBD2 (6 bases). CDR3 size: 15 residues. V was clipped by 4 bases and J by 10 bases, with 20 bases between them. Germline V CDR1 and CDR2: LGHDT, YNNKEL (reference sequence). The CDR3 sequence is CASSPEVRSGVEQFF. The CDR3, as DNA: TGTGCCAGCAGCCCAGAGGTGAGGTCGGGGGTCGAGCAGTTCTTC.

The J gene is TRBJ1-2, the V gene TRBV3-1 (or the pseudogene TRBV3-2), with D tentatively TRBD1 (5 bases). This CDR3 has 14 residues. Trimming removed 4 bases from V and 2 bases from J, with 11 bases in between. Looked up from germline, CDR1 is LGHDT and CDR2 is YNNKEL (reference sequence). CDR3 sequence (DNA): TGTGCCAGCAGCCCCGGCGGGGGAAACTATGGCTACACCTTC. Its protein is CASSPGGGNYGYTF.

The gene calls are TRBV3-1 (or the pseudogene TRBV3-2) and TRBJ2-6; no clear D. The CDR3 consists of 16 residues. V shed 1 base and J shed 3 bases, with 10 bases lying between them. Germline loops: CDR1 LGHDT, CDR2 YNNKEL (reference sequence). The CDR3 coding sequence is TGTGCCAGCAGCCAAGCGTTGGCTGTTGGGGCCAACGTCCTGACTTTC. Amino acids: CASSQALAVGANVLTF.

The chain links TRBV6-5 to TRBJ1-5; D is unclear. Germline assignment: CDR1 MNHEY and CDR2 SVGAGI. The V gene lost 6 bases and the J gene lost 3 bases, with 15 bases spanning the gap. This CDR3 contains 15 residues. The CDR3 DNA follows: TGTGCCAGCAGGTCAACCGGGATTGCCAATCAGCCCCAGCATTTT. Amino acid sequence: CASRSTGIANQPQHF.

The gene calls are TRBV5-1 and TRBJ2-5, with 8 nucleotides matching TRBD1. V dropped 4 bases and J dropped 4; count of bases not matched to a gene: 3. This CDR3 has 13 amino acids. CDR1 is SGHRS, CDR2 YFSETQ, per germline. The CDR3 DNA is TGCGCCAGCAGCGGACAGGGCGTAGAGACCCAGTACTTC. It codes for CASSGQGVETQYF.

A few counts support this clone. The chain recombines TRBV10-3 with TRBJ1-6, with 10 bases lining up with TRBD1. J was trimmed by 6 bases and V by 6 bases; bases with no gene match: 5. Per germline, CDR1 ENHRY and CDR2 SYGVKD. The CDR3 has 15 amino acids. The CDR3 sequence is CAISGQGVGNSPLHF. The CDR3 coding sequence is TGTGCCATCAGCGGACAGGGGGTCGGTAATTCACCCCTCCACTTT.

The chain carries TRBV7-8 and TRBJ2-1; no clear D gene. The CDR3 has 10 amino acids. Germline CDR1 SGHVS, CDR2 FQNEAQ. Trimming cost V 4 bases and J 10 bases, with 5 bases left between them. CDR3 amino acids: CASSSEEQFF. For the CDR3, the DNA is TGTGCCAGCAGCTCCGAGGAGCAGTTCTTC.

The V and J genes are TRBV15 and TRBJ1-5; D is perhaps TRBD1 (5 bases). The V gene's germline CDR1 is LNHNV and CDR2 YYDKDF (reference sequence). The CDR3 extends over 15 amino acids. The V gene lost 0 bases and the J gene lost 7 bases, with 13 bases spanning the gap. The CDR3 DNA is TGTGCCACCAGCAGAGATCTCAGGGAGGAACAGCCCCAGCATTTT. This sequence encodes CATSRDLREEQPQHF.

This clone has a handful of counts. The rearrangement uses TRBV4-3 and TRBJ1-2, with 7 positions matching TRBD1. The CDR3 runs 16 residues. Germline V lookup: CDR1 LGHNA, CDR2 YSLEER. V lost 2 bases and J lost 7; bases outside the gene matches: 13. CDR3 sequence reads: CASSQTDRFAFFGYTF. The DNA for the CDR3 is TGCGCCAGCAGCCAAACGGACAGGTTCGCCTTTTTTGGCTACACCTTC.

The chain employs TRBV11-2 and TRBJ1-5; D not resolved. With 1 base removed from V and 0 bases from J, the gap between germline ends came to 10 bases. CDR3 length: 16 residues. Looked up from germline, CDR1 is SGHAT and CDR2 is FQNNGV. The DNA of the CDR3 is TGTGCCAGCAGCTTAGGGGCGGGAGATAGCAATCAGCCCCAGCATTTT. As protein: CASSLGAGDSNQPQHF.

This clone has only a few counts. This chain joins TRBV2 and TRBJ2-1, with D perhaps TRBD2 (6 bases). CDR3 length equals 17 residues. The V gene's germline CDR1 is SNHLY and CDR2 FYNNEI. The V end lost 6 bases, the J end lost 0 bases, and 18 bases lay between the germline ends. The CDR3 sequence: CASREQPSVSSYNEQFF. The CDR3, as DNA: TGTGCCAGCAGGGAGCAGCCTAGCGTCAGCTCCTACAATGAGCAGTTCTTC.

The gene calls are TRBV28 and TRBJ2-3, with 9 bases that match TRBD1. Germline V gene lookup returns CDR1 MDHEN and CDR2 SYDVKM. The CDR3 loop spans 13 amino acids. V lost 5 bases and J lost 9; bases outside the gene matches: 6. The CDR3 is CASSTGQGVTQYF. CDR3 sequence (DNA): TGTGCCAGCAGTACGGGACAGGGAGTGACGCAGTATTTT.

The CDR3 DNA is TGCGCCAGCAGCTCGAGCGGGAATCAAGAGACCCAGTACTTC. Residues: CASSSSGNQETQYF. The rearrangement joins TRBV5-1 to TRBJ2-5, with 7 bases identical to TRBD2. This CDR3 has 14 amino acids. Germline V gene data show CDR1 as SGHRS and CDR2 as YFSETQ. With 3 bases clipped from V and 2 bases from J, the junction kept 4 bases outside the gene matches.

The chain has TRBV20-1 and TRBJ2-4; D uncertain. With 8 bases removed from V and 0 bases from J, the gap between germline ends came to 11 bases. The germline V gene encodes CDR1 DFQATT and CDR2 SNEGSKA (reference sequence). The CDR3 runs 13 residues. This CDR3 reads CSPRGLAKNIQYF. CDR3 nucleotide sequence: TGCAGTCCTCGTGGTCTAGCCAAAAACATTCAGTACTTC.

This clone showed up just a few times. This sequence joins TRBV10-3 and TRBJ1-1, with 7 nucleotides matching TRBD1. Germline values: CDR1 ENHRY, CDR2 SYGVKD. Unmatched junction bases numbered 7, after V lost 7 bases and J lost 5 bases. There are 13 residues in the CDR3. CDR3 DNA: TGTGCCATCATGAAGGGGGCAGGAACTGAAGCTTTCTTT. This gives the protein CAIMKGAGTEAFF.

The chain has TRBV6-6 and TRBJ2-7; D might be TRBD2 (6 bases). Germline V gives CDR1 MNHNY, CDR2 SVGAGI (reference sequence). V was shortened by 6 bases and J by 5 bases, with 14 bases between the two germline ends. There are 13 residues in the CDR3. This chain's CDR3 is CASSPREVHEQYF. CDR3 coding DNA: TGTGCCAGCAGCCCCAGGGAGGTCCACGAGCAGTACTTC.